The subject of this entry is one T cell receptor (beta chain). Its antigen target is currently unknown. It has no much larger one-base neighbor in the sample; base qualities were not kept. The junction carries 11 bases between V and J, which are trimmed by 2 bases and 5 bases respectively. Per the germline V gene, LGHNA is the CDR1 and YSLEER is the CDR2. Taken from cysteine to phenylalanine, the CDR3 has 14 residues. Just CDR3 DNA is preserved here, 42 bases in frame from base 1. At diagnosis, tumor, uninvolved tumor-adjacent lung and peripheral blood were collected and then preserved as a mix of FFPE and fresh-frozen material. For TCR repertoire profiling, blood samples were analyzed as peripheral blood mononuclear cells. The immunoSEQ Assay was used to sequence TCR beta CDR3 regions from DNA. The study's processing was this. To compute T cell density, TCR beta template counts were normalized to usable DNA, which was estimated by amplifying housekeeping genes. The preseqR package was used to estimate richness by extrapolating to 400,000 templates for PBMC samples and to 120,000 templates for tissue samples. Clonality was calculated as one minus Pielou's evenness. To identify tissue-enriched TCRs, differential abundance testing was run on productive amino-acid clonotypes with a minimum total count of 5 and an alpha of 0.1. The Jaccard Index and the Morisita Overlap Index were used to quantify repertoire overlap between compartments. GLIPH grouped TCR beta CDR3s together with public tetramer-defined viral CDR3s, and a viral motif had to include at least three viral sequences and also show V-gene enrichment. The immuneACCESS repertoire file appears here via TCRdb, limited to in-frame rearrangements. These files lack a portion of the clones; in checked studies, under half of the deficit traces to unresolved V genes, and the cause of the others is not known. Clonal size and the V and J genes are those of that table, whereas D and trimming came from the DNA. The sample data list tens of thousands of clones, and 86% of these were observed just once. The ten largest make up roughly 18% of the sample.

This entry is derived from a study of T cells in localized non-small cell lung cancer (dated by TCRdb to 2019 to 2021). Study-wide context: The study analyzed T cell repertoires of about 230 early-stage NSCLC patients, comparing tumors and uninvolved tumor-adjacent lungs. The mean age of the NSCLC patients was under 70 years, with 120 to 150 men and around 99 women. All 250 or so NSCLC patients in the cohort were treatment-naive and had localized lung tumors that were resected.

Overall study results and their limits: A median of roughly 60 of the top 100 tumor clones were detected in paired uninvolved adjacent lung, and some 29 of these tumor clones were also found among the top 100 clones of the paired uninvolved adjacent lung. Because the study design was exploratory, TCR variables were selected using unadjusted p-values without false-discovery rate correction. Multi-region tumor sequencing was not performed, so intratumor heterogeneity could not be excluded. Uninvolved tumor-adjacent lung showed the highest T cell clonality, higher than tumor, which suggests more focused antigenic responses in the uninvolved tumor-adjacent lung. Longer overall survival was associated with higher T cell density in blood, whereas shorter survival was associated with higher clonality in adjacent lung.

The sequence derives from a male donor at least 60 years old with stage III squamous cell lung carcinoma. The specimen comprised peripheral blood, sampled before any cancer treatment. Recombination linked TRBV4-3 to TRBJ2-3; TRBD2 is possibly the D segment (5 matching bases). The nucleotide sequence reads TGCGCCAGCAGCCAAAGCGGACGACAAGATACGCAGTATTTT. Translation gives CASSQSGRQDTQYF.